A selection of T cell receptor beta chains follows, all from one sample in a study of T cell repertoires and HLA-DP antigens. Produced via immunoSEQ multiplex PCR; TCRdb's table is partial and in-frame only. Among around 90,000 clones listed, approximately 89% were seen once. These TCRs are of unknown antigen specificity. Sequenced material: CD4+ T cells from PBMCs. The receptors derive from a man aged 45-60 years in good health and CMV-seronegative. Both conserved end residues are part of each CDR3. The D gene is left open where the match is weak. Clone size is stated in some rows and not others, as once, few, many or a class when expanded.

J | D | size | V | CDR3 | DNA
TRBJ1-5 | - | - | TRBV30 | CAWSETARNQPQHF | TGTGCCTGGAGTGAAACAGCCCGCAATCAGCCCCAGCATTTT
TRBJ1-5 | TRBD1 | - | TRBV20-1 | CSAGTGPQHF | TGCAGTGCCGGGACAGGGCCCCAGCATTTT
TRBJ2-6 | - | - | TRBV18 | CASSPLGQGSSSGANVLTF | TGTGCCAGCTCACCACTGGGCCAGGGGTCCTCCTCTGGGGCCAACGTCCTGACTTTC
TRBJ2-7 | TRBD1 | - | TRBV7-2 | CASSSKGAGEQYF | TGTGCCAGCAGCTCGAAGGGGGCTGGGGAGCAGTACTTC
TRBJ2-5 | - | - | TRBV7-2 | CASVSGPGKTQYF | TGTGCCAGCGTCAGCGGACCTGGGAAGACCCAGTACTTC
TRBJ2-1 | TRBD2 | - | TRBV7-9 | CASRTSASYNEQFF | TGTGCCAGCAGGACTAGCGCCTCCTACAATGAGCAGTTCTTC
TRBJ2-3 | - | once | TRBV7-2 | CASSLDPGASTDTQYF | TGTGCCAGCAGCTTAGATCCGGGGGCAAGCACAGATACGCAGTATTTT
TRBJ2-3 | TRBD2 | few | TRBV14 | CASSHRTSLTDTQYF | TGTGCCAGCAGCCACAGGACTAGCTTGACAGATACGCAGTATTTT
TRBJ2-1 | TRBD2 | - | TRBV11-1 | CASSRTSGNNEQFF | TGTGCCAGCAGTAGGACTAGCGGGAACAATGAGCAGTTCTTC
TRBJ2-7 | - | - | TRBV20-1 | CSARHTYEQYF | TGCAGTGCGAGGCATACCTACGAGCAGTACTTC
TRBJ2-2 | - | - | TRBV4-1 | CASSQAPGRNTGELFF | TGCGCCAGCAGCCAGGCGCCGGGACGTAACACCGGGGAGCTGTTTTTT
TRBJ2-1 | TRBD2 | - | TRBV29-1 | CSGRGRSYNEQFF | TGCAGCGGGCGCGGGAGGTCCTACAATGAGCAGTTCTTC
TRBJ2-3 | - | - | TRBV11-2 | CASRLWSGTVTDTQYF | TGTGCCAGCCGTCTATGGTCAGGAACAGTCACAGATACGCAGTATTTT
TRBJ1-5 | - | - | TRBV18 | CASSPRSNQPQHF | TGTGCCAGCTCACCACGTAGCAATCAGCCCCAGCATTTT
TRBJ1-1 | - | - | TRBV18 | CASSPLPRADTEAFF | TGTGCCAGCTCACCTTTGCCCAGGGCGGACACTGAAGCTTTCTTT
TRBJ2-1 | - | - | TRBV6-4 | CASSDLRGREVCEQFF | TGTGCCAGCAGTGACCTTAGGGGCAGGGAAGTATGTGAGCAGTTCTTC
TRBJ1-2 | - | - | TRBV7-8 | CASSSRTAQGGYTF | TGTGCCAGCAGCTCCCGGACGGCCCAAGGAGGCTACACCTTC
TRBJ1-5 | TRBD1 | - | TRBV29-1 | CSAQDRGFNQPQHF | TGCAGCGCACAGGACAGGGGCTTTAACCAGCCCCAGCATTTT
TRBJ2-3 | TRBD2 | - | TRBV2 | CASRELAGGEGDTQYF | TGTGCCAGCAGAGAACTAGCGGGAGGCGAGGGAGATACGCAGTATTTT
TRBJ2-5 | - | - | TRBV5-1 | CASSLGRGPQLVETQYF | TGCGCCAGCAGCTTGGGGCGGGGTCCCCAGTTGGTGGAGACCCAGTACTTC
TRBJ1-6 | - | once | TRBV19 | CASSRDILNSPLHF | TGTGCCAGTAGTAGGGACATCCTGAATTCACCCCTCCACTTT
TRBJ1-2 | - | few | TRBV18 | CASSPRRQAEGYTF | TGTGCCAGCTCACCACGGCGACAGGCAGAGGGCTACACCTTC
TRBJ1-2 | TRBD1 | - | TRBV29-1 | CSVDSGGGYTF | TGCAGCGTTGATTCAGGGGGCGGCTACACCTTC
TRBJ1-2 | TRBD1 | - | TRBV5-5 | CASSGNPTGSDPSTF | TGTGCCAGCAGCGGAAACCCGACAGGGAGCGACCCCTCCACCTTC
TRBJ2-3 | - | - | TRBV30 | CAPDRASDPPCTDTQYF | TGTGCCCCCGACAGAGCTAGCGATCCCCCCTGCACAGATACGCAGTATTTT
TRBJ2-5 | TRBD2 | - | TRBV30 | CAWSVRGLAGVGQYF | TGTGCCTGGAGTGTACGGGGACTAGCGGGAGTGGGCCAGTACTTC
TRBJ2-1 | TRBD2 | - | TRBV2 | CASSPGGEQFF | TGTGCCAGCAGTCCGGGAGGGGAGCAGTTCTTC
TRBJ2-7 | - | - | TRBV15 | CATSRDYNEQYF | TGTGCCACCAGCAGAGATTATAACGAGCAGTACTTC
TRBJ2-3 | - | - | TRBV7-9 | CASSPGLYDTQYF | TGTGCCAGCAGCCCCGGACTATATGATACGCAGTATTTT
TRBJ1-1 | - | - | TRBV10-3 | CAISGRDGMNTEAFF | TGTGCCATCAGTGGTCGCGACGGCATGAACACTGAAGCTTTCTTT
TRBJ2-7 | - | - | TRBV2 | CASRLTGPNYEQYF | TGTGCCAGCAGGCTTACAGGACCGAACTACGAGCAGTACTTC
TRBJ1-4 | - | - | TRBV7-9 | CASSTRQAPYEKLFF | TGTGCCAGCAGCACCAGACAAGCGCCTTATGAAAAACTGTTTTTT
TRBJ1-1 | - | - | TRBV4-3 | CASSKTGEEAFF | TGCGCCAGCAGCAAGACGGGTGAAGAAGCTTTCTTT
TRBJ1-1 | - | - | TRBV28 | CASNVDPRWGTEAFF | TGTGCCAGCAACGTAGACCCCCGTTGGGGCACTGAAGCTTTCTTT
TRBJ2-1 | - | - | TRBV5-1 | CASSPRRTGSSSYNEQFF | TGCGCCAGCAGTCCGCGTCGAACGGGGTCGAGCTCCTACAATGAGCAGTTCTTC
TRBJ2-7 | - | - | TRBV30 | CAWAISYEQYF | TGTGCCTGGGCCATTTCCTACGAGCAGTACTTC
TRBJ1-1 | - | - | TRBV19 | CASSTPQGFEAFF | TGTGCCAGTAGTACCCCACAGGGATTTGAAGCTTTCTTT